The 8 T cell receptor beta chains in this list originate from one sample, sequenced in a study of T-cell memory formation after mild COVID-19. Each CDR3 protein is one row after TCRdb ran MiXCR on the 5' RACE reads. The sample has hundreds of thousands of distinct CDR3 sequences, over 15% seen once. Specimen: PBMCs or a T cell subset sorted from them (not recorded which). The source of these receptors is an adult woman who had mild COVID-19 (a few samples of this study predate the infection). Cell type and time point are not known.

The sample holds a few counts of this clonotype. The chain is built from TRBV20-1 and TRBJ1-2, with TRBD1 as a possible D gene (6 bases). The germline gives CDR1 DFQATT, CDR2 SNEGSKA (reference sequence). Trimming shortened V by 4 bases and J by 6 bases, and 15 bases separated the two germline ends. The CDR3 loop spans 13 amino acids. CDR3 in amino acids: CSATQGREDGYTF. CDR3 DNA sequence: TGCAGTGCTACTCAGGGGAGGGAGGATGGCTACACCTTC.

The table lists this clonotype with a few counts. The gene calls are TRBV6-5 and TRBJ2-4; possibly TRBD2 for D (5 bases). V lost 0 bases and J lost 8, with 20 bases in between. The CDR3 spans 17 residues. CDR1 is MNHEY, CDR2 SVGAGI, per germline. Here the CDR3 DNA reads TGTGCCAGCAGTTACTCGAGTACAATCGGGGTTGGGGACATTCAGTACTTC. As protein: CASSYSSTIGVGDIQYF.

This clonotype was found many times. The chain couples TRBV18 to TRBJ1-2, with 10 bases that match TRBD1. Germline CDR1 and CDR2: KGHSH and LQKENI. V lost 3 bases to trimming and J lost 7 bases; unmatched junction nucleotides: 11. This CDR3 has 16 amino acids. CDR3 in amino acids: CASSPTGQGFLFGYTF. CDR3 coding DNA: TGTGCCAGCTCACCGACGGGACAGGGGTTCCTCTTTGGCTACACCTTC.

This clonotype was counted a few times. The chain uses TRBV29-1 and TRBJ2-7; D assignment may be TRBD1 or TRBD2 (5 bases each). CDR3 length: 14 residues. V shed 5 bases and J shed 0 bases, with 14 bases lying between them. Per the germline V gene, CDR1 is SQVTM and CDR2 is ANQGSEA. DNA for the CDR3: TGCAGCGTTTGGGGGAAGCAGAACTCCTACGAGCAGTACTTC. Amino acid sequence: CSVWGKQNSYEQYF.

Here the CDR3 reads CAWSRGTVYGYTF. The CDR3 nucleotides are TGTGCCTGGAGTCGCGGGACAGTTTATGGCTACACCTTC. The rearrangement joins TRBV30 to TRBJ1-2; TRBD1 matches 7 bases. Looked up from germline, CDR1 is GTSNPN and CDR2 is SVGIG (reference sequence). Trimming took 2 bases from V and 5 from J; bases not matched to a gene: 5. The CDR3 loop spans 13 amino acids.

This clonotype was counted a few times. The gene calls are TRBV5-1 and TRBJ1-2; D ambiguous. Germline CDR1 is SGHRS and CDR2 is YFSETQ. The germline V and J ends were trimmed by 6 bases and 7 bases, with 22 bases remaining between them. The CDR3 length is 15 residues. The CDR3 is CASKRVASLMSGYTF. DNA for the CDR3: TGCGCCAGCAAGAGAGTGGCCTCCCTGATGTCTGGCTACACCTTC.

In DNA, the CDR3 is TGTGCCAGCAGCCATATCAGGATTCACGCATCTCCTTCAGAAGCTTTCTTT. Amino acids: CASSHIRIHASPSEAFF. The chain links TRBV11-2 to TRBJ1-1; D unresolved. In germline, CDR1 is SGHAT, CDR2 FQNNGV. The CDR3 is 17 residues long. Trimming took off 5 bases at V and 8 bases at J, with 27 bases between the two ends.

The chain recombines TRBV6-2 or TRBV6-3 with TRBJ1-4; no reliable D call. This CDR3 contains 14 residues. The V end was cut by 0 bases, the J end by 5 bases, with 7 bases between. Germline V gives CDR1 MNHEY, CDR2 SVGEGT. The CDR3 nucleotides read TGTGCCAGCAGTTACTCTCCCGAGAATGAAAAACTGTTTTTT. It is translated as CASSYSPENEKLFF.